Each of the 24 T cell receptor beta chains below was sequenced from the same sample in a study of cytomegalovirus exposure and HLA in healthy donors. PCR used 60 Vbeta primers and 13 Jbeta primers. Repertoires were generated with immunoSEQ multiplex PCR, while TCRdb's copy carries only in-frame clones and drops some. The sample holds about 140,000 clones, 65% to 70% seen once. Sequencing was carried out using PBMCs. The source is a man aged 30 to 39 in good health and CMV-seropositive.

The rearrangement joins TRBV5-1 to TRBJ2-1; 10 bases match TRBD2. Germline V CDR1 and CDR2: SGHRS, YFSETQ. V shed 4 bases and J 3 bases; nucleotides not matched to a gene: 7. The CDR3 is 16 residues long. The CDR3 DNA follows: TGCGCCAGCAGCACACAGCGGGAGGGCCGCTACAATGAGCAGTTCTTC. As protein: CASSTQREGRYNEQFF.

This clone has a handful of counts. The gene calls are TRBV7-2 and TRBJ2-5; D remains ambiguous. Trimming cost V 3 bases and J 2 bases, with 7 bases left between them. Germline loops: CDR1 SGHTA, CDR2 FQGNSA. This CDR3 comprises 13 residues. CDR3 region: CASSLNRQETQYF. For the CDR3, the DNA is TGTGCCAGCAGCTTGAACAGACAAGAGACCCAGTACTTC.

The chain employs TRBV6-4 and TRBJ2-3, with D possibly being TRBD2 (5 bases). The germline V gene has CDR1 MRHNA and CDR2 SNTAGT. The CDR3 has 16 residues. V lost 0 bases and J 1 base, leaving 11 bases between the germline ends. The DNA for the CDR3 is TGTGCCAGCAGTGACTCTGTAGCGTCAGGCACAGATACGCAGTATTTT. Translation: CASSDSVASGTDTQYF.

V is TRBV21-1 and J is TRBJ1-2. TRBV21-1 has pseudogene status. This CDR3 has 8 residues. The CDR3 protein is CAREGYTF. For the CDR3, the DNA is TGTGCCAGGGAGGGCTACACCTTC.

This chain joins TRBV28 and TRBJ2-3; D call uncertain. Germline V gene lookup returns CDR1 MDHEN and CDR2 SYDVKM. The CDR3 is 15 amino acids. The V gene lost 5 bases and the J gene lost 1 base, with 13 bases spanning the gap. This CDR3 is CASSGLGLGTDTQYF. DNA of the CDR3: TGTGCCAGCAGTGGCCTTGGCCTTGGCACAGATACGCAGTATTTT.

This chain uses TRBV27 with TRBJ2-3, with a tentative D call TRBD2 (6 bases). Germline values: CDR1 MNHEY, CDR2 SMNVEV (reference sequence). V lost 3 bases, J lost 4 bases, and 8 bases lay in between. CDR3 length equals 13 residues. The CDR3 reads CASSFGGADTQYF. CDR3 DNA: TGTGCCAGCAGTTTCGGCGGGGCAGATACGCAGTATTTT.

The V and J genes are TRBV19 and TRBJ2-1; 14 positions match TRBD2. From germline, CDR1 is LNHDA and CDR2 SQIVND (reference sequence). The CDR3 is 18 amino acids. J was trimmed by 5 bases and V by 3 bases; bases with no gene match: 9. CDR3 loop: CASSILGLAGEGDNEQFF. The CDR3, as DNA: TGTGCCAGTAGTATCTTGGGACTAGCGGGAGAGGGTGACAATGAGCAGTTCTTC.

This clone showed up just a few times. The chain links TRBV11-2 to TRBJ2-5; the match to TRBD2 covers 12 bases. V was pared by 5 bases and J by 5 bases, with 9 bases of the junction left unmatched. The germline V gene has CDR1 SGHAT and CDR2 FQNNGV. The CDR3 has 16 amino acids. The CDR3 loop is CASSPRTSGIPETQYF. The CDR3 region has the DNA TGTGCCAGCAGCCCCCGGACTAGCGGGATCCCTGAGACCCAGTACTTC. Variable domain in full (rest from reference TRBV11-2 and TRBJ2-5): EAGVAQSPRYKIIEKRQSVAFWCNPISGHATLYWYQQILGQGPKLLIQFQNNGVVDDSQLPKDRFSAERLKGVDSTLKIQPAKLEDSAVYLCASSPRTSGIPETQYFGPGTRLLVL.

This clone came up once. This chain joins TRBV27 and TRBJ2-2, with D tentatively TRBD2 (6 bases). With 8 bases removed from V and 4 bases from J, the gap between germline ends came to 11 bases. In germline, CDR1 is MNHEY, CDR2 SMNVEV (reference sequence). The length of the CDR3 is 13 residues. CDR3 nucleotide sequence: TGTGCCAGCGGTGCGGGAACCACCGGGGAGCTGTTTTTT. Translation gives CASGAGTTGELFF.

The chain links TRBV29-1 to TRBJ2-5; TRBD1 might be the D (5 bases). The DNA matches TRBJ2-7 better at its end, which makes the J call doubtful. This CDR3 has 13 residues. Germline V gives CDR1 SQVTM, CDR2 ANQGSEA. Here the CDR3 reads CSVLRTNSYEQYF. The DNA of the CDR3 is TGCAGCGTTCTTAGGACAAACTCCTACGAGCAGTACTTC.

The chain uses TRBV28 and TRBJ2-3; no reliable D call. CDR1 and CDR2 (germline): MDHEN, SYDVKM. The CDR3 covers 15 residues. V lost 6 bases, J lost 0 bases, and 13 bases lay in between. This CDR3 is CASSVGGASTDTQYF. CDR3 nucleotide sequence: TGTGCCAGCAGCGTCGGCGGAGCTAGCACAGATACGCAGTATTTT.

This chain uses TRBV9 with TRBJ2-1, with 7 bases lining up with TRBD2. V dropped 1 base and J dropped 1; count of bases not matched to a gene: 2. There are 15 residues in the CDR3. Germline CDR1 reads SGDLS; CDR2 reads YYNGEE. Here the CDR3 reads CASSVSSGSYNEQFF. The CDR3 bases are TGTGCCAGCAGCGTATCTAGCGGATCCTACAATGAGCAGTTCTTC.

This chain joins TRBV28 and TRBJ2-3; 8 nucleotides agree with TRBD1. This CDR3 is built from 13 residues. CDR1 and CDR2 from the germline V gene are MDHEN and SYDVKM. The trim removed 5 bases at V and 8 bases at J, leaving 6 bases unmatched. As DNA, the CDR3 is TGTGCCAGCAGTACTGGACAGGGCCGTACGCAGTATTTT. Translating it yields CASSTGQGRTQYF.

The V call is TRBV9, the J call TRBJ2-7, with D possibly TRBD1 on 6 matching bases. The CDR3 is made up of 15 amino acids. CDR1 SGDLS and CDR2 YYNGEE come from the germline V gene. The V and J ends lost 3 bases and 3 bases respectively, with 16 bases between them. The CDR3 loop is CASSEQGTRGYEQYF. The CDR3 DNA reads TGTGCCAGCAGCGAACAGGGTACTAGAGGCTACGAGCAGTACTTC.

The genes are TRBV6-6 and TRBJ1-5, with 9 bases matching TRBD1. The V gene's germline CDR1 is MNHNY and CDR2 SVGAGI (reference sequence). The ends lost 4 bases at V and 6 bases at J; junction bases unmatched: 4. The CDR3 sequence is 14 residues long. The CDR3 coding sequence is TGTGCCAGCAGTTCAACAGGGGGCGGTCAGCCCCAGCATTTT. Protein product: CASSSTGGGQPQHF.

This clone was seen once. V gene TRBV4-1 combines with J gene TRBJ2-7, with 8 bases matching TRBD2. This CDR3 spans 16 amino acids. J lost 4 bases, V lost 0 bases, and 8 bases had no gene match. The V gene's germline CDR1 is MGHRA and CDR2 YSYEKL. The CDR3 bases are TGCGCCAGCAGCCAAGAGGAGGCGGAGCGGGAGTACGAGCAGTACTTC. It codes for CASSQEEAEREYEQYF.

This chain links TRBV11-2 with TRBJ1-2, with a tentative D call TRBD1 (5 bases). This CDR3 spans 15 amino acids. V gave up 0 bases and J gave up 3 bases, with 11 bases separating them. Germline-derived CDR1 and CDR2 are SGHAT and FQNNGV. CDR3 DNA sequence: TGTGCCAGCAGCTTAGATAGGTGGGACTACTATGGCTACACCTTC. Protein sequence: CASSLDRWDYYGYTF.

The chain couples TRBV4-1 to TRBJ2-5; TRBD2 matches at 10 bases. The end of the DNA is better explained by TRBJ2-7, so the J call may be wrong. The CDR3 contains 15 residues. Germline V gene lookup returns CDR1 MGHRA and CDR2 YSYEKL. CDR3: CASSQSSGRVHEQYF. As DNA, the CDR3 is TGCGCCAGCAGCCAATCTAGCGGGAGAGTCCACGAGCAGTACTTC.

V is TRBV10-2 and J is TRBJ2-1; D might be TRBD2 (6 bases). V dropped 7 bases and J dropped 6 bases, with 10 bases sitting between them. The CDR3 is 12 residues long. CDR1 and CDR2 from the germline V gene are WSHSY and SAAADI. This CDR3 is CASTPGVNEQFF. In DNA, the CDR3 is TGCGCCAGCACGCCGGGGGTCAATGAGCAGTTCTTC.

V is TRBV6-1 and J is TRBJ1-1; possible D gene TRBD1, 5 bases. CDR3 length: 15 amino acids. Trimming took off 2 bases at V and 3 bases at J, with 13 bases between the two ends. Germline V gene sequence: CDR1 MNHNS, CDR2 SASEGT. CDR3 in amino acids: CASSELTPRDTEAFF. The CDR3 DNA sequence: TGTGCCAGCAGTGAATTAACTCCCAGGGACACTGAAGCTTTCTTT.

The rearrangement joins TRBV11-3 to TRBJ2-2; perhaps TRBD2 as D (5 bases). Trimming cost V 4 bases and J 5 bases, with 23 bases left between them. The germline gives CDR1 SGHNT, CDR2 YENEEA. This CDR3 region has 18 residues. The CDR3 is CASSYTLLEGERTGELFF. DNA for the CDR3: TGTGCCAGCAGCTATACTCTTCTTGAGGGAGAGAGGACCGGGGAGCTGTTTTTT.

The V gene is TRBV7-9, the J gene TRBJ2-7; 8 bases line up with TRBD1. The CDR3 sequence is 12 residues long. Germline trimming cut 5 bases from V and 5 bases from J; bases unmatched to any gene: 2. Per germline, CDR1 SEHNR and CDR2 FQNEAQ (reference sequence). Here the CDR3 DNA reads TGTGCCAGCAGCCCGGACAGGGACGAGCAGTACTTC. It codes for CASSPDRDEQYF.

This chain uses TRBV19 with TRBJ1-4; perhaps TRBD1 as D (6 bases). Germline CDR1 reads LNHDA; CDR2 reads SQIVND (reference sequence). Trimming removed 3 bases from V and 8 bases from J, with 16 bases in between. This CDR3 contains 15 residues. CDR3 amino acids: CASSMAAGEGEKLFF. CDR3 sequence (DNA): TGTGCCAGTAGTATGGCGGCAGGGGAAGGCGAAAAACTGTTTTTT.

The genes are TRBV29-1 and TRBJ2-1, with 9 bases identical to TRBD2. This CDR3 is built from 13 residues. Germline V gives CDR1 SQVTM, CDR2 ANQGSEA. J was trimmed by 5 bases and V by 5 bases; bases with no gene match: 4. The chain's CDR3 is CSVTRTSDNEQFF. The CDR3 DNA follows: TGCAGCGTTACCCGGACTAGCGACAATGAGCAGTTCTTC.